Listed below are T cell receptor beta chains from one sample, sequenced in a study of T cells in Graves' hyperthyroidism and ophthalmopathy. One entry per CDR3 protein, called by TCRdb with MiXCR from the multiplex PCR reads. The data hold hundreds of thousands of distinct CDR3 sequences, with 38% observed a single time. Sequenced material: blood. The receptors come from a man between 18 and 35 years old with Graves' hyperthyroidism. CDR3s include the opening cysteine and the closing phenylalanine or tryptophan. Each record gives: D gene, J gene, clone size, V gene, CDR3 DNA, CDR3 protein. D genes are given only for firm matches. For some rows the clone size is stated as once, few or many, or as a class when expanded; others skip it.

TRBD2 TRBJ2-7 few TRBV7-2 TGTGCCAGCACCCCTCTGGAGCGGGACTACGAGCAGTACTTC CASTPLERDYEQYF
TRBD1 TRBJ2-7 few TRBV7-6 TGTGCCAGCACCGACTGGGACAGGTCCTACGAGCAGTACTTC CASTDWDRSYEQYF
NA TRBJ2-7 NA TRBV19 TGTGCCAGTAGTTTCTATCGTCGGGGCTCCTACGAGCAGTACTTC CASSFYRRGSYEQYF
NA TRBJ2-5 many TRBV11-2 TGTGCCAGCAGCCAAACAGGAGAGACCCAGTACTTC CASSQTGETQYF
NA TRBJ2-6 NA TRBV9 TGTGCCAGCAGCCAAGAGGTGCGCGACTCTGGGGCCAACGTCCTGACTTTC CASSQEVRDSGANVLTF
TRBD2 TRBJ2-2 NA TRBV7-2 TGTGCCAGCAGACTTCGCGGGGGGTCAGGGGCCGGGGAGCTGTTTTTT CASRLRGGSGAGELFF
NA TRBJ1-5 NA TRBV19 TGTGCCAGTAGTATAAACGGACAGAGCAATCAGCCCCAGCATTTT CASSINGQSNQPQHF
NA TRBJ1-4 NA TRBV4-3 TGCGCCAGCAGCCAAAGGGAGGGAGCTGATTCACGAGAAAAACTGTTTTTT CASSQREGADSREKLFF
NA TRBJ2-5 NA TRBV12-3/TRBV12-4 TGTGCCAGCAGTTTTTACGGGGCCGCCGGCGAGACCCAGTACTTC CASSFYGAAGETQYF
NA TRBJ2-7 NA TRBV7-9 TGTGCCAGCAGCTTAATGGGACGGCGGACCTACGAGCAGTACTTC CASSLMGRRTYEQYF
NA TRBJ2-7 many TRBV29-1 TGCAGCGTTGAAGTAGTCGGCCCCGTCTCCTACGAGCAGTACTTC CSVEVVGPVSYEQYF
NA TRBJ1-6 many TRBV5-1 TGCGCCAGCAGCTTGGTGGGGAGCTCACCCCTCCACTTT CASSLVGSSPLHF
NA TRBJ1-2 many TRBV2 TGTGCCAGCAGGACTGTTTCTGACTACACCTTC CASRTVSDYTF
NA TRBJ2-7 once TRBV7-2 TGTGCCAGCAGCCAGACCCATGGGAACTACGAGCAGTACTTC CASSQTHGNYEQYF
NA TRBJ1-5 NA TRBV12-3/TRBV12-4 TGTGCCAGCAGCTTGGGATGGGCAGGCAATCAGCCCCAGCATTTT CASSLGWAGNQPQHF
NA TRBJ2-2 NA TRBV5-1 TGCGCCAGCAGCTTGGAACGGGAGAGCACCGGGGAGCTGTTTTTT CASSLERESTGELFF
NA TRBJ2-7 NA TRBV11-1 TGTGCCAGCAGCTTAGGCACCACGGGGAGCTCCTACGAGCAGTACTTC CASSLGTTGSSYEQYF
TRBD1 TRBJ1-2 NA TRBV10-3 TGTGCCATCAGTGAGCCGGACAGGGGCGCAGATGGCTACACCTTC CAISEPDRGADGYTF
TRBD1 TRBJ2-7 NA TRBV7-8 TGTGCCAGCAGTTTGTCCGGACAGGGACACTCCTACGAGCAGTACTTC CASSLSGQGHSYEQYF
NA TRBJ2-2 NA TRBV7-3 TGTGCCAGCAGCTTAAGTCCAGCGATGAACACCGGGGAGCTGTTTTTT CASSLSPAMNTGELFF
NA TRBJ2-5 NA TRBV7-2 TGTGCCAGCAGCCAAGTCCCCCTCTCCGAAGGGACCCAGTACTTC CASSQVPLSEGTQYF
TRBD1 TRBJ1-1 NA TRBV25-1 TGTGCCAGCAGCCCAACAGGGGGCCGGGTGAACACTGAAGCTTTCTTT CASSPTGGRVNTEAFF
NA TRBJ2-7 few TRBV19 TGTGCCAGTAGTAAGACCGGGACCCAGGGAGTCCAGTACTTC CASSKTGTQGVQYF
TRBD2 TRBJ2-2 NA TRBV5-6 TGTGCCAGCAGCCCCGAAGCGGGGTTGGGTACCGGGGAGCTGTTTTTT CASSPEAGLGTGELFF
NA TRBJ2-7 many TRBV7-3 TGTGCCAGCAGCTTAACGGGTGGCTGGGACGAGCAGTACTTC CASSLTGGWDEQYF
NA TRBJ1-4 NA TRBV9 TGTGCCAGCAGTCGCAGGGCAGCTGGTGAAAAACTGTTTTTT CASSRRAAGEKLFF
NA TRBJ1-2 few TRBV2 TGTGCCAGCAGCTTGGCAGGGATAGAGAACTATGGCTACACCTTC CASSLAGIENYGYTF
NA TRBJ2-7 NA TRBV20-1 TGCAGTGCTAGAGTTGCCCCGATTGGAGGGACACTTAATCCTCACACCGGGCAGTACTTC CSARVAPIGGTLNPHTGQYF
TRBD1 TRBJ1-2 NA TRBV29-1 TGCAGCGTTGATATGAGGGACAGCGGTGGCTACACCTTC CSVDMRDSGGYTF
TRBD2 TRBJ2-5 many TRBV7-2 TGTGCCAGCAGCTCCCTAGCGGGAGGGCAAGAGACCCAGTACTTC CASSSLAGGQETQYF
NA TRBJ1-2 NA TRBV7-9 TGCGCCAGCAGCCAAGTAGCGACCGGGCAAACGGTGCGTGGCTACACCTTC CASSQVATGQTVRGYTF
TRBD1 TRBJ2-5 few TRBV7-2 TGTGCCAGCAGAATCGACAGGGACCAAGAGACCCAGTACTTC CASRIDRDQETQYF
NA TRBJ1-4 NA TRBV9 TGTGCCAGCAGCTTAGACGGGGACGCTAAACTGTTTTTT CASSLDGDAKLFF
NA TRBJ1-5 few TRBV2 TGTGCCAGCAGTGAATTGGCCGGGGGGAAGGGGCCCCAGCATTTT CASSELAGGKGPQHF
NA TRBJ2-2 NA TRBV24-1 TGTGCCACCAGTGCGCCGGGTGGAACCGGGGAGCTGTTTTTT CATSAPGGTGELFF
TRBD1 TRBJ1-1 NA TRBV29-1 TGCAGCTTGCCAGGGGGCACTGAAGCTTTCTTT CSLPGGTEAFF
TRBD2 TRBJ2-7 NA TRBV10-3 TGTGCCATCCTGGCCAGCGGGGGTCTCGAGCAGTACTTC CAILASGGLEQYF
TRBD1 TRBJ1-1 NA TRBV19 TGTGCCAGTAGTATCACAGGCGAGGGGGCGGGGAACACTGAAGCTTTCTTT CASSITGEGAGNTEAFF
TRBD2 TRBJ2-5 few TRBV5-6 TGTGCCAGCAGCTTAGGACTAGATCGGACCCAGTACTTC CASSLGLDRTQYF
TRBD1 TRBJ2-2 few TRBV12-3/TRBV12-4 TGTGCCAGCAGCGCCTACAGGGGCGACACCGGGGAGCTGTTTTTT CASSAYRGDTGELFF
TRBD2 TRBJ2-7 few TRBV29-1 TGCAGCGTAGGGACTAGCGGGAGGGCCGGCCACGAGCAGTACTTC CSVGTSGRAGHEQYF
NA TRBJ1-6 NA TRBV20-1 TGCAATGCTAGAGGGGTACAGACAGATAATTCACCCCTCCACTTT CNARGVQTDNSPLHF
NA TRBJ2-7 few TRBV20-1 TGCAGTGCTCAAGAGATCTATAGCGGAAGCTCCTACGAGCAGTACTTC CSAQEIYSGSSYEQYF
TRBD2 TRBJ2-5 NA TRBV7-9 TGTGCCAGCAGCACGGGACTAGCGGGAGTGGAGACCCAGTACTTC CASSTGLAGVETQYF
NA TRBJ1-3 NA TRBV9 TGTGCCAGCAGACCGTTTGGCTCTGGAAACACCATATATTTT CASRPFGSGNTIYF
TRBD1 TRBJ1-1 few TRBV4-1 TGCGCCAGCAGCCAATCCGGGACAGGTCCTTTCTTT CASSQSGTGPFF
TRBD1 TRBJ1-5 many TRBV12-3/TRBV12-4 TGTGCCAGCACCTCGGACAGGGAGCCCAATCAGCCCCAGCATTTT CASTSDREPNQPQHF
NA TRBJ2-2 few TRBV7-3 TGTGCCAGCAGCCTCCAGCACAGCAACACCGGGGAGCTGTTTTTT CASSLQHSNTGELFF
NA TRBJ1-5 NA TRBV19 TGTGCCAGCAGCAACACGGGGGGGGCAGGAAGCAATCAGCCCCAGCATTTT CASSNTGGAGSNQPQHF
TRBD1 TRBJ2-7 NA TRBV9 TGTGCCAGCAGCGTAGATGGACAGGGTATCGACGAGCAGTACTTC CASSVDGQGIDEQYF
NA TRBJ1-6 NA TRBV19 TGTGCCAGTAGTATAGTTGGGGGTGGTAATTCACCCCTCCACTTT CASSIVGGGNSPLHF
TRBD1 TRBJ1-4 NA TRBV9 TGTGCCAGCAGCCCAGGACAGGGGAGAAATGAAAAACTGTTTTTT CASSPGQGRNEKLFF
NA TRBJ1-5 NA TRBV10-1 TGCGCCAACCACAGGGACACAAATCAGCCCCAGCATTTT CANHRDTNQPQHF
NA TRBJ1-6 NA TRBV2 TGTGCCAGCAGTGAAACCCTCCACTTT CASSETLHF
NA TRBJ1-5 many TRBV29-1 TGCAGCGTTGTGGTGACGGTCAATCAGCCCCAGCATTTT CSVVVTVNQPQHF
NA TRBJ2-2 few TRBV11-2 TGTGCCAGCAGCTTGGAGATGACAGACACCGGGGAGCTGTTTTTT CASSLEMTDTGELFF
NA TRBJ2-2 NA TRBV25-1 TGTGCCAGCTTAGGAGGGACCCCCGGGACCGGGGAGCTGTTTTTT CASLGGTPGTGELFF
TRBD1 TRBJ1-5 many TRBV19 TGTGCCAGTAGTTCATGGACAGGGCCGCGGAGGACCCAGCATTTT CASSSWTGPRRTQHF